The following is a T cell receptor (beta chain) sequence with its context. Its antigen remains unknown. The sample belongs to a study of cytomegalovirus exposure and HLA in healthy donors. Overall study context: The use of the same platform for the 95 to 150 validation repertoires and the approximately 730 first-cohort repertoires was reported by a later analysis. General study points: A subsequent analysis found that TCR clusters from the first cohort also tended to co-occur in the approximately 120 validation repertoires, with approximately 94% of cluster scores above 0.

Only in-frame clones appear in the TCRdb table, and some are missing; sequencing was by immunoSEQ multiplex PCR. Among approximately 150,000 clones listed, around 90% were seen once. The CDR3 has 16 amino acids. Trimming removed 1 base from V and 10 bases from J, with 19 bases in between. Germline CDR1 LGHNT, CDR2 FRNRAP. The TCR was taken from a man aged 18 to 30 in good health and CMV-seropositive. Source material: PBMCs. The V and J genes are TRBV12-5 and TRBJ1-4; no clear D. CDR3 sequence (DNA): TGTGCTAGTGGTTTGGAATCGGCAGGCCACCGGGGAAAACTGTTTTTT. Its protein product is CASGLESAGHRGKLFF. Together with reference TRBV12-5 and TRBJ1-4, the CDR3 gives the full variable domain: DARVTQTPRHKVTEMGQEVTMRCQPILGHNTVFWYRQTMMQGLELLAYFRNRAPLDDSGMPKDRFSAEMPDATLATLKIQPSEPRDSAVYFCASGLESAGHRGKLFFGSGTQLSVL.